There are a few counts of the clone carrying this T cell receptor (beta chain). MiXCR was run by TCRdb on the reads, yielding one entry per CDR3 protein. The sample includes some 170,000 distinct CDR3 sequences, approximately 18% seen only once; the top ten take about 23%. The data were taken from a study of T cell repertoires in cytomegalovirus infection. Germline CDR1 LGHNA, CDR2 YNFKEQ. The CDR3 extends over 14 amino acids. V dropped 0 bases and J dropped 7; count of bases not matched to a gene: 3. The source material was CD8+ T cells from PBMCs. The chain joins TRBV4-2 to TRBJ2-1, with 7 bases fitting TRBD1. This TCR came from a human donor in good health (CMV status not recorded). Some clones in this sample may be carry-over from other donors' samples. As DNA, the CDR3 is TGTGCCAGCAGCCAAGAGACAGGGTCAAATGAGCAGTTCTTC. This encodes CASSQETGSNEQFF.